This T cell receptor beta chain was obtained from a study of T cell responses to AZD1222 COVID-19 vaccine. CDR3 size: 15 residues. V shed 4 bases and J shed 6 bases, with 16 bases lying between them. Germline V CDR1 and CDR2: SGHVS, FNYEAQ. Study-level results: Of the AZD1222 recipients, only 5 or 6 were seropositive at baseline.

In regard to this clone: Its target is not known.

This table comes from immunoSEQ multiplex PCR, and its TCRdb copy is limited to in-frame clones, with some not included. Of 80,000 to 100,000 clones listed, around 88% are singletons. The genes are TRBV7-6 and TRBJ2-1, with D possibly TRBD1 on 5 matching bases. This sample comprised peripheral blood, obtained on day 0 of MenACWY control vaccination. The clonotype comes from an adult in good health. CDR3 sequence: CASSSTGALANEQFF. The CDR3, as DNA: TGTGCCAGCAGCTCCACTGGGGCTTTAGCCAATGAGCAGTTCTTC.